Below are 30 T cell receptor beta chains sequenced from a single sample in a study of CD8 T cells in Susac syndrome (dated by TCRdb to between 2019 and 2020). The protocol used for the library was the immunoSEQ multiplex PCR assay. RNA was extracted with the RNeasy kit and 0.5 to 1 ug was reverse transcribed using random hexamers. Starting from the raw public reads, TCRdb applied fastp trimming at Q25, assembled clones with MiXCR and retained in-frame beta chains. Entries are consolidated by CDR3 protein sequence, retaining the most common genes and DNA. This sample comprises about 160,000 distinct CDR3 sequences, about 96% of them detected only once. The top ten clones comprise 0.1% to 0.15% of the sample. The sequencing sample was made of CD4+ T cells from PBMCs. The origin of the receptors is a human donor with Susac syndrome.

The V and J genes are TRBV4-1 and TRBJ2-5; D is unresolved. Trimming removed 1 base at V and 5 bases at J, with 11 bases between. The length of the CDR3 is 14 residues. The V gene's germline CDR1 is MGHRA and CDR2 YSYEKL. CDR3 sequence: CASSQGAGMETQYF. The DNA of the CDR3 is TGCGCCAGCAGCCAAGGAGCTGGGATGGAGACCCAGTACTTC.

A single count supports this clonotype. The chain carries TRBV4-1 and TRBJ2-2; D gene ambiguous. The CDR3 has 14 residues. The germline gives CDR1 MGHRA, CDR2 YSYEKL. Trimming shortened V by 1 base and J by 5 bases, and 8 bases separated the two germline ends. The CDR3 region has the DNA TGCGCCAGCAGCCAAGTTGAGGTTACCGGGGAGCTGTTTTTT. It is translated as CASSQVEVTGELFF.

The chain employs TRBV18 and TRBJ2-7, with 10 nucleotides matching TRBD1. V trimming: 3 bases; J trimming: 0 bases; junction bases outside the gene matches: 2. Germline V lookup: CDR1 KGHSH, CDR2 LQKENI. This CDR3 has 15 amino acids. The CDR3, as DNA: TGTGCCAGCTCACCCGGGACAGGGGTCTCCTACGAGCAGTACGTC. Translation: CASSPGTGVSYEQYV.

The chain carries TRBV14 and TRBJ2-5; D is uncertain. The germline gives CDR1 SGHDN, CDR2 FVKESK. V was cut by 0 bases and J by 0 bases, with 5 bases left in between. The CDR3 totals 14 residues. CDR3: CASSQELYQETQYF. In DNA form, the CDR3 reads TGTGCCAGCAGCCAAGAACTGTACCAAGAGACCCAGTACTTC.

The CDR3 here is CASSPGVRVGEQFF. The DNA of the CDR3 is TGTGCCAGCAGCCCCGGGGTGCGGGTTGGGGAGCAGTTCTTC. This chain links TRBV25-1 with TRBJ2-1; D perhaps matches TRBD2 (5 bases). Looked up from germline, CDR1 is MGHDK and CDR2 is SYGVNS. Trimming removed 6 bases at V and 10 bases at J, with 19 bases between. The CDR3 sequence is 14 residues long.

To note about this clonotype: Germline is not matched at one junction end, which may reflect a read error. CDR3 sequence reads: CSASEGANVPF. The CDR3 DNA sequence: TGCAGTGCTAGTGAAGGGGCCAACGTGCCCTTC. The chain joins TRBV20-1 to TRBJ1-2, with D possibly matching TRBD1 (5 bases). The CDR3 totals 11 residues. Germline-derived CDR1 and CDR2 are DFQATT and SNEGSKA (reference sequence).

The V call is TRBV4-1, the J call TRBJ1-6; no clear D gene. This CDR3 has 15 amino acids. Germline-derived CDR1 and CDR2 are MGHRA and YSYEKL. Trimming left V 0 bases short and J 9 bases short, with 12 bases between. CDR3 DNA: TGCGCCAGCAGCCAAGAACCAGGACGTCTTTCACCCCTCCACTTT. It translates to CASSQEPGRLSPLHF.

The chain uses TRBV12-3 or TRBV12-4 and TRBJ1-2; D is unresolved. Trimming took off 7 bases at V and 2 bases at J, with 14 bases between the two ends. This CDR3 is 14 amino acids long. This CDR3 is CASTPGGLNYGYTF. The CDR3 coding sequence is TGTGCCAGCACACCTGGCGGATTGAACTATGGCTACACCTTC.

This clonotype showed up just a few times. The CDR3 protein is CASRTQETQYF. The CDR3 nucleotides read TGTGCCAGCAGGACTCAAGAGACCCAGTACTTC. The genes are TRBV3-1 and TRBJ2-5; no clear D. The CDR3 has 11 residues. V was trimmed by 6 bases and J by 2 bases, leaving 4 bases between them. Germline V gene sequence: CDR1 LGHDT, CDR2 YNNKEL (reference sequence).

This chain links TRBV24-1 with TRBJ1-5, with TRBD1 as a possible D gene (6 bases). The V gene's germline CDR1 is KGHDR and CDR2 SFDVKD. The V end was cut by 4 bases, the J end by 5 bases, with 17 bases between. This CDR3 spans 16 amino acids. The CDR3 sequence is CATSDRTGSPDQPQHF. CDR3 nucleotide sequence: TGTGCCACCAGTGACCGTACAGGGTCCCCAGATCAGCCCCAGCATTTT.

The chain carries TRBV6-1 and TRBJ1-5; TRBD1 is a possible D gene (6 bases). V was cut by 6 bases and J by 2 bases, with 20 bases left in between. This CDR3 has 17 amino acids. CDR1 MNHNS and CDR2 SASEGT come from the germline V gene. The CDR3 DNA is TGTGCCAGCAGCCCCCTGAAGGGAGGGGGAGGCAATCAGCCCCAGCATTTT. Protein sequence: CASSPLKGGGGNQPQHF.

This clonotype was picked up one time. This rearrangement joins TRBV15 to TRBJ2-6; D uncertain. The CDR3 runs to 15 residues. V lost 0 bases and J 0 bases, leaving 3 bases between the germline ends. Germline CDR1 LNHNV, CDR2 YYDKDF (reference sequence). The CDR3 region is CATSRDASGANVLTF. The CDR3, as DNA: TGTGCCACCAGCAGAGATGCCTCTGGGGCCAACGTCCTGACTTTC.

J is TRBJ2-1 and V is TRBV3-1; 8 positions match TRBD1. This CDR3 has 15 amino acids. J was trimmed by 4 bases and V by 6 bases; bases with no gene match: 8. The germline V gene encodes CDR1 LGHDT and CDR2 YNNKEL (reference sequence). Here the CDR3 reads CASRGWTGSYNEQFF. CDR3 coding DNA: TGTGCCAGCAGAGGGTGGACAGGGAGTTACAATGAGCAGTTCTTC.

The CDR3: CASSQGGSSAYEQYF. The CDR3 region has the DNA TGTGCCAGCTCCCAGGGAGGGAGCAGCGCCTACGAGCAGTACTTC. The chain carries TRBV18 and TRBJ2-7; 7 bases fit TRBD2. The CDR3 totals 15 residues. The V gene's germline CDR1 is KGHSH and CDR2 LQKENI. V dropped 6 bases and J dropped 2; count of bases not matched to a gene: 10.

V is TRBV6-2 or TRBV6-3 and J is TRBJ2-1, with TRBD2 matching 11 bases. The germline gives CDR1 MNHEY, CDR2 SVGEGT. This CDR3 has 15 residues. The ends lost 7 bases at V and 4 bases at J; junction bases unmatched: 6. CDR3 protein: CASTLAGGPYNEQFF. CDR3 coding DNA: TGTGCCAGCACCTTAGCGGGAGGGCCTTACAATGAGCAGTTCTTC.

The CDR3 bases are TGCGCCAGCAGCCAAGAAGTCGGCAGAGTGCACTACACCTTC. It codes for CASSQEVGRVHYTF. V is TRBV4-1 and J is TRBJ1-2; D is unclear. The V gene lost 0 bases and the J gene lost 10 bases, with 15 bases spanning the gap. The germline V gene encodes CDR1 MGHRA and CDR2 YSYEKL. The CDR3 is 14 residues long.

The V gene is TRBV30, the J gene TRBJ2-7, with TRBD1 as a possible D gene (6 bases). The germline gives CDR1 GTSNPN, CDR2 SVGIG (reference sequence). V lost 2 bases and J 3 bases, leaving 8 bases between the germline ends. This CDR3 is built from 12 residues. CDR3 protein: CAWSPDSYEQYF. The CDR3 DNA is TGTGCCTGGAGTCCGGACAGCTACGAGCAGTACTTC.

This chain connects TRBV2 to TRBJ2-3, with D maybe TRBD2 (6 bases). CDR3 length equals 15 residues. The germline gives CDR1 SNHLY, CDR2 FYNNEI. V gave up 7 bases and J gave up 2 bases, with 16 bases separating them. In nucleotides, the CDR3 is TGTGCCAGCAAAAGGGAGGTATCTTTCACAGATACGCAGTATTTT. It yields the protein CASKREVSFTDTQYF.

The chain recombines TRBV20-1 with TRBJ1-5; maybe TRBD1 (6 bases). The CDR3 covers 15 residues. Trimming took 5 bases from V and 0 from J, leaving 14 bases between them. Germline CDR1 reads DFQATT; CDR2 reads SNEGSKA (reference sequence). For the CDR3, the DNA is TGCAGTGCTGCAGGGGTTTCGAATAGCAATCAGCCCCAGCATTTT. Translation gives CSAAGVSNSNQPQHF.

The V gene is TRBV20-1, the J gene TRBJ2-1, with D possibly matching TRBD2 (5 bases). Germline CDR1 is DFQATT and CDR2 is SNEGSKA (reference sequence). Trimming cost V 2 bases and J 2 bases, with 10 bases left between them. The CDR3 covers 14 residues. CDR3 nucleotides: TGCAGTGCTAGACGGGGTCCCCCCTACAATGAGCAGTTCTTC. Amino acids: CSARRGPPYNEQFF.

The chain employs TRBV19 and TRBJ1-5; D is ambiguous. The CDR3 covers 13 residues. Germline-derived CDR1 and CDR2 are LNHDA and SQIVND (reference sequence). Trimming removed 7 bases at V and 3 bases at J, with 10 bases between. The CDR3, as DNA: TGTGCCAGTAAGACGGGGAACAATCAGCCCCAGCATTTT. Its protein is CASKTGNNQPQHF.

V is TRBV7-2 and J is TRBJ1-2, with D perhaps TRBD1 (5 bases). CDR3 size: 13 residues. V was trimmed by 5 bases and J by 4 bases, leaving 11 bases between them. Germline V lookup: CDR1 SGHTA, CDR2 FQGNSA. The CDR3 protein is CASSNRQSYGYTF. CDR3 nucleotides: TGTGCCAGCAGCAACCGACAGAGCTATGGCTACACCTTC.

The chain carries TRBV7-2 and TRBJ1-6; D gene unclear. This CDR3 comprises 11 residues. The V gene's germline CDR1 is SGHTA and CDR2 FQGNSA. Trimming shortened V by 11 bases and J by 8 bases, and 10 bases separated the two germline ends. CDR3 protein: CAGGRDSPLHF. CDR3 nucleotides: TGTGCCGGAGGGAGAGATTCACCCCTCCACTTT.

The chain employs TRBV23-1 and TRBJ2-1; 9 bases match TRBD2. TRBV23-1 falls under the ORF class, with uncertain function. The CDR3 length is 19 residues. The J segment lost 4 bases and the V segment lost 2 bases, leaving 15 bases of the junction unmatched. CDR3 residues: CASSQNSVDSSGDYNEQFF. DNA for the CDR3: TGCGCCAGCAGTCAAAACTCCGTCGACTCTAGCGGGGATTACAATGAGCAGTTCTTC.

The chain employs TRBV14 and TRBJ2-1, with 11 bases identical to TRBD2. The CDR3 is made up of 14 amino acids. Germline CDR1 SGHDN, CDR2 FVKESK. The V gene end was trimmed by 6 bases and the J gene end by 10 bases; junction bases not matched to a gene: 8. This chain's CDR3 is CASRLTSGEYEQFF. Written as DNA, the CDR3 is TGTGCCAGCAGGTTGACTAGCGGGGAGTACGAGCAGTTCTTC.

The genes are TRBV29-1 and TRBJ2-3, with a possible D match to TRBD2 (5 bases). CDR1 is SQVTM and CDR2 is ANQGSEA in the germline V gene. The CDR3 is 14 residues long. The V and J ends lost 4 bases and 1 base respectively, with 12 bases between them. The CDR3 loop reads CSVGGQVGTDTQYF. CDR3 nucleotide sequence: TGCAGCGTTGGAGGGCAGGTGGGCACAGATACGCAGTATTTT.

This sequence joins TRBV7-2 and TRBJ2-1; TRBD2 matches 13 bases. With 4 bases clipped from V and 5 bases from J, the junction kept 2 bases outside the gene matches. Per the germline V gene, CDR1 is SGHTA and CDR2 is FQGNSA. CDR3 size: 15 residues. This CDR3 is CASSSGLAGNNEQFF. The CDR3 region has the DNA TGTGCCAGCAGCTCGGGACTAGCGGGAAACAATGAGCAGTTCTTC.

V usage is TRBV10-3 and J usage is TRBJ2-7; D is possibly TRBD1 (6 bases). This CDR3 comprises 13 residues. Germline loops: CDR1 ENHRY, CDR2 SYGVKD. V was shortened by 7 bases and J by 3 bases, with 13 bases between the two germline ends. CDR3 sequence reads: CAIKQGSGYEQYV. DNA of the CDR3: TGTGCCATCAAGCAGGGGTCAGGCTACGAGCAGTACGTC.

This chain links TRBV15 with TRBJ1-1; perhaps TRBD1 as D (6 bases). Germline V gene sequence: CDR1 LNHNV, CDR2 YYDKDF (reference sequence). The CDR3 is made up of 14 amino acids. V dropped 3 bases and J dropped 0 bases, with 8 bases sitting between them. The CDR3 DNA follows: TGTGCCACCAGCAGCAGGGGACTGAACACTGAAGCTTTCTTT. Residues: CATSSRGLNTEAFF.

The gene calls are TRBV20-1 and TRBJ2-4; the D gene is possibly TRBD2 (6 bases). Trimming pared 1 base from V and 5 bases from J, leaving 9 bases between. CDR3 size: 13 residues. From germline, CDR1 is DFQATT and CDR2 SNEGSKA (reference sequence). CDR3 loop: CSARVGSQNIQYF. DNA for the CDR3: TGCAGTGCTAGAGTCGGGAGCCAAAACATTCAGTACTTC.